The 9 T cell receptor beta chains in this list originate from one sample, sequenced in a study of blood T cell repertoires in COVID-19. The protocol was immunoSEQ multiplex PCR, while the TCRdb copy is restricted to in-frame clones and leaves out a portion. This sample has some 670,000 clones, with 85% to 90% found just once. Material: peripheral blood. Every receptor here comes from a woman aged 18 to 35 with acute or convalescent COVID-19.

The rearrangement links TRBV12-5 to TRBJ2-5; TRBD1 aligns across 7 bases. Trimming removed 5 bases from V and 2 bases from J; junction bases left unmatched: 11. This CDR3 contains 16 residues. Per germline, CDR1 LGHNT and CDR2 FRNRAP. CDR3: CASGLLETGRQETQYF. CDR3 nucleotide sequence: TGTGCTAGTGGTCTGCTCGAGACAGGGAGACAAGAGACCCAGTACTTC.

This clone was recorded once. This chain uses TRBV27 with TRBJ1-6; 7 bases match TRBD1. Germline V gene data show CDR1 as MNHEY and CDR2 as SMNVEV (reference sequence). V shed 6 bases, J shed 7 bases, and the junction held 12 bases outside the gene matches. There are 16 residues in the CDR3. The CDR3 protein is CASSWEPTGPNSPLHF. The CDR3 region has the DNA TGTGCCAGCAGCTGGGAGCCGACAGGGCCCAATTCACCCCTCCACTTT.

In DNA, the CDR3 is TGCGCCAGCAGCTTAGCTGGGAGGGGGGATACGCAGTATTTT. Translation gives CASSLAGRGDTQYF. The chain recombines TRBV5-1 with TRBJ2-3, with D perhaps matching TRBD2 (7 bases). V was shortened by 2 bases and J by 6 bases, with 13 bases between the two germline ends. This CDR3 is 14 amino acids long. Germline V CDR1 and CDR2: SGHRS, YFSETQ.

This clone was recorded only once. The V and J genes are TRBV28 and TRBJ2-4, with 12 nucleotides matching TRBD2. There are 16 residues in the CDR3. Per the germline V gene, CDR1 is MDHEN and CDR2 is SYDVKM. V shed 5 bases, J shed 3 bases, and the junction held 5 bases outside the gene matches. CDR3 loop: CASSPTSGGLKNIQYF. The DNA of the CDR3 is TGTGCCAGCAGTCCTACTAGCGGGGGGCTCAAAAACATTCAGTACTTC.

This sequence joins TRBV14 and TRBJ1-2; a weak D match, TRBD1 (5 bases). Germline-derived CDR1 and CDR2 are SGHDN and FVKESK. The V end lost 4 bases, the J end lost 5 bases, and 20 bases lay between the germline ends. This CDR3 region has 16 residues. CDR3 bases: TGTGCCAGCAGCCGGAGCGGGGGATCCGGCGGTTATGGCTACACCTTC. Protein sequence: CASSRSGGSGGYGYTF.

This clone appeared a single time. The chain uses TRBV5-4 and TRBJ1-1; weak D call: TRBD1 (5 bases). The CDR3 spans 14 residues. V was pared by 3 bases and J by 1 base, with 10 bases between. Germline-derived CDR1 and CDR2 are SGHNT and YYREEE (reference sequence). The CDR3 sequence is CASSSQVPNTEAFF. CDR3 coding DNA: TGTGCCAGCAGCTCACAGGTACCGAACACTGAAGCTTTCTTT.

V and J are TRBV28 and TRBJ1-2; TRBD1 might be the D (6 bases). Trimming left V 5 bases short and J 8 bases short, with 18 bases between. Germline V gene lookup returns CDR1 MDHEN and CDR2 SYDVKM. CDR3 length: 14 residues. In nucleotides, the CDR3 is TGTGCCAGCAGTCTTCGAGGGGACACCCGGGGCTACACCTTC. Its protein is CASSLRGDTRGYTF.

The chain links TRBV19 to TRBJ1-5, with a possible D match to TRBD1 (6 bases). Per germline, CDR1 LNHDA and CDR2 SQIVND (reference sequence). The CDR3 spans 16 residues. V shed 5 bases and J shed 0 bases, with 14 bases lying between them. The DNA of the CDR3 is TGTGCCAGTAGTTCATTCGAGGGGGTTAGCAATCAGCCCCAGCATTTT. Translated, it gives CASSSFEGVSNQPQHF. The full variable domain, rest sourced from reference TRBV19 and TRBJ1-5, is DGGITQSPKYLFRKEGQNVTLSCEQNLNHDAMYWYRQDPGQGLRLIYYSQIVNDFQKGDIAEGYSVSREKKESFPLTVTSAQKNPTAFYLCASSSFEGVSNQPQHFGDGTRLSIL.

J is TRBJ1-1 and V is TRBV5-1; the D is unclear. V lost 4 bases, J lost 1 base, and 8 bases lay in between. CDR3 length: 13 amino acids. Germline V gives CDR1 SGHRS, CDR2 YFSETQ. The CDR3 coding sequence is TGCGCCAGCAGCCTCCGTCCGAACACTGAAGCTTTCTTT. The encoded protein is CASSLRPNTEAFF. Supplemented by reference TRBV5-1 and TRBJ1-1, the full variable domain reads KAGVTQTPRYLIKTRGQQVTLSCSPISGHRSVSWYQQTPGQGLQFLFEYFSETQRNKGNFPGRFSGRQFSNSRSEMNVSTLELGDSALYLCASSLRPNTEAFFGQGTRLTVV.